These 8 T cell receptor beta chains were sequenced from one sample in a study of siplizumab effects on memory and regulatory T cells. The table came from immunoSEQ multiplex PCR; TCRdb's copy has only in-frame clones and leaves some out. Among some 100,000 clones listed, around 95% were seen once. Sequenced: naive CD4+ T cells sorted from blood. These receptor sequences come from a human donor in good health.

The V gene is TRBV18, the J gene TRBJ2-7; D unclear. This CDR3 is 14 amino acids long. Germline CDR1 KGHSH, CDR2 LQKENI. Between the trimmed V and J ends, which lost 1 base and 3 bases, there was a span of 10 bases. CDR3 amino acids: CASSPQGIDYEQYF. In nucleotides, the CDR3 is TGTGCCAGCTCACCACAGGGCATTGACTACGAGCAGTACTTC. The full variable domain, completed using reference TRBV18 and TRBJ2-7, is NAGVMQNPRHLVRRRGQEARLRCSPMKGHSHVYWYRQLPEEGLKFMVYLQKENIIDESGMPKERFSAEFPKEGPSILRIQQVVRGDSAAYFCASSPQGIDYEQYFGPGTRLTVT.

The chain uses TRBV25-1 and TRBJ2-3, with a tentative D call TRBD2 (5 bases). With 3 bases removed from V and 10 bases from J, the gap between germline ends came to 11 bases. This CDR3 contains 12 residues. The germline gives CDR1 MGHDK, CDR2 SYGVNS. CDR3 amino acids: CASSDGLVAQYF. The CDR3 coding sequence is TGTGCCAGCAGTGATGGACTGGTGGCGCAGTATTTT. Drawing the rest from reference TRBV25-1 and TRBJ2-3, the complete variable domain is EADIYQTPRYLVIGTGKKITLECSQTMGHDKMYWYQQDPGMELHLIHYSYGVNSTEKGDLSSESTVSRIRTEHFPLTLESARPSHTSQYLCASSDGLVAQYFGPGTRLTVL.

This chain joins TRBV7-3 and TRBJ1-5; a weak D match, TRBD1 (5 bases). The V gene's germline CDR1 is SGHTA and CDR2 FQGTGA. Between the trimmed V and J ends, which lost 0 bases and 4 bases, there was a span of 10 bases. This CDR3 is built from 15 residues. The DNA of the CDR3 is TGTGCCAGCAGCTTAACAAGGGGCGGAAATCAGCCCCAGCATTTT. Its translation: CASSLTRGGNQPQHF.

This sequence joins TRBV7-2 and TRBJ2-3; D not certain. CDR3 length: 14 amino acids. V was pared by 5 bases and J by 4 bases, with 13 bases between. CDR1 is SGHTA and CDR2 is FQGNSA in the germline V gene. The CDR3 loop reads CASSPSSAADTQYF. The CDR3 DNA is TGTGCCAGCAGCCCCTCGTCGGCCGCAGATACGCAGTATTTT.

V is TRBV6-5 and J is TRBJ2-3; D call uncertain. Trimming shortened V by 7 bases and J by 5 bases, and 10 bases separated the two germline ends. CDR1 and CDR2 from the germline V gene are MNHEY and SVGAGI. This CDR3 is built from 12 residues. In nucleotides, the CDR3 is TGTGCCAGCATCGCTAGTGGAGATACGCAGTATTTT. Protein sequence: CASIASGDTQYF.

V usage is TRBV6-1 and J usage is TRBJ1-2; 11 bases match TRBD1. Germline CDR1 reads MNHNS; CDR2 reads SASEGT. CDR3 size: 15 residues. Trimming cost V 6 bases and J 4 bases; bases outside gene matches: 7. CDR3 protein: CASRDRDRGFYGYTF. The CDR3 region has the DNA TGTGCCAGCAGGGACCGGGACAGGGGGTTCTATGGCTACACCTTC.

The chain is built from TRBV5-6 and TRBJ2-2; D uncertain. The germline V gene has CDR1 SGHDT and CDR2 YYEEEE. V was cut by 4 bases and J by 4 bases, with 11 bases left in between. This CDR3 has 14 amino acids. CDR3 nucleotide sequence: TGTGCCAGCAGCCCAGGATTATCCACCGGGGAGCTGTTTTTT. Residues: CASSPGLSTGELFF.

The chain uses TRBV5-4 and TRBJ1-2, with D hard to call. Germline lookup yields CDR1 SGHNT and CDR2 YYREEE (reference sequence). The CDR3 contains 12 residues. V was clipped by 0 bases and J by 8 bases, with 8 bases between them. The CDR3 bases are TGTGCCAGCAGCTTGGCACGGAGAGGCTACACCTTC. This gives the protein CASSLARRGYTF.